These 3 T cell receptor beta chains were all obtained from the same sample, sequenced in a study of blood T cell repertoires in COVID-19. The repertoire was sequenced with immunoSEQ multiplex PCR; TCRdb's copy has only in-frame clones and lacks some. Counted here are roughly 230,000 clones, 85% to 90% occurring once; the ten biggest clones make up roughly 4.5%. Sequenced: peripheral blood. These receptor sequences come from a woman in her thirties or forties who had recovered from COVID-19.

This chain joins TRBV27 and TRBJ2-7; 9 positions agree with TRBD2. Per germline, CDR1 MNHEY and CDR2 SMNVEV (reference sequence). V shed 3 bases and J 5 bases; nucleotides not matched to a gene: 8. The CDR3 is 15 residues long. The CDR3 loop is CASSFRGRAKDEQYV. DNA of the CDR3: TGTGCCAGCAGTTTCCGCGGGAGGGCAAAAGACGAGCAGTACGTC.

The chain links TRBV4-1 to TRBJ2-2; TRBD2 agrees at 9 bases. The length of the CDR3 is 18 residues. The germline gives CDR1 MGHRA, CDR2 YSYEKL. The trim removed 0 bases at V and 8 bases at J, leaving 13 bases unmatched. CDR3 in amino acids: CASSQEGLAGSLRGELFF. The DNA of the CDR3 is TGCGCCAGCAGCCAAGAAGGTCTAGCGGGGTCTCTCAGGGGGGAGCTGTTTTTT.

V and J are TRBV6-5 and TRBJ2-7, with D possibly being TRBD2 (5 bases). The CDR3 is made up of 13 amino acids. The ends were cut back, 10 bases at V and 3 bases at J, with 16 bases in the middle. Germline values: CDR1 MNHEY, CDR2 SVGAGI. The CDR3 loop reads CATSRASYYEQYV. The CDR3 bases are TGTGCCACCTCAAGGGCTAGCTACTACGAGCAGTACGTC.